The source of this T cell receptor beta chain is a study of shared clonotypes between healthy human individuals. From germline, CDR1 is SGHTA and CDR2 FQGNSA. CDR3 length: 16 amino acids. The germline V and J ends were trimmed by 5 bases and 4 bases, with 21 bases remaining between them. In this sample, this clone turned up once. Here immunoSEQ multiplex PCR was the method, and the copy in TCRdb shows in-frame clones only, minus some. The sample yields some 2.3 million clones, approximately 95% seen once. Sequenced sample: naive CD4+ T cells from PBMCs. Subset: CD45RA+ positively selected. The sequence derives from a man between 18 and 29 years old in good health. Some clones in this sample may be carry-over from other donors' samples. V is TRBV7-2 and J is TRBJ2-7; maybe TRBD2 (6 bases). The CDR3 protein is CASSPIGERVTYEQYF. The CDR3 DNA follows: TGTGCCAGCAGCCCGATAGGGGAGCGGGTAACTTACGAGCAGTACTTC.